Sequencing of this T cell receptor (beta chain) was carried out in a study of pediatric ulcerative colitis. Samples were sequenced at Survey level, maximum 500,000 reads. Method: immunoSEQ multiplex PCR; TCRdb's copy keeps in-frame clones and lacks some. The data hold 55,000 to 65,000 clones, with 77% observed a single time. After removal of 5 bases from V and 5 bases from J, the junction contained 11 bases not matched to a gene. This CDR3 has 15 residues. Germline CDR1 reads SEHNR; CDR2 reads FQNEAQ (reference sequence). The specimen was blood. The sequence was collected from a boy between 10 and 17 years old with moderate ulcerative colitis. The gene calls are TRBV7-9 and TRBJ2-7; TRBD2 matches at 8 bases. This chain's CDR3 is CASSDPRGAIDEQYF. The DNA of the CDR3 is TGTGCCAGCAGCGATCCGCGGGGGGCTATCGACGAGCAGTACTTC.